These 22 T cell receptor beta chains came from one sample sequenced in a study of blood T cell repertoires in COVID-19. Repertoires were generated with immunoSEQ multiplex PCR, while TCRdb's copy carries only in-frame clones and drops some. The sample includes approximately 160,000 clones, around 84% seen only once; the top ten take 7.2%. Specimen: peripheral blood. The receptors shown here come from a woman between 45 and 60 years old in a cohort sampled during active or convalescent COVID-19.

The chain combines TRBV29-1 with TRBJ2-7, with D uncertain. The ends were cut back, 2 bases at V and 0 bases at J, with 5 bases in the middle. The CDR3 loop spans 12 amino acids. Germline CDR1 is SQVTM and CDR2 is ANQGSEA. The CDR3 DNA follows: TGCAGCGTTGAATTGAGCTCCTACGAGCAGTACTTC. This gives the protein CSVELSSYEQYF.

V and J are TRBV7-8 and TRBJ1-6; D is undetermined. V was cut by 1 base and J by 7 bases, with 11 bases left in between. Per the germline V gene, CDR1 is SGHVS and CDR2 is FQNEAQ. The CDR3 totals 15 residues. CDR3 region: CASSLDVFGNSPLHF. The CDR3 DNA reads as TGTGCCAGCAGCTTAGACGTGTTCGGGAATTCACCCCTCCACTTT.

This clone has just one count. V usage is TRBV4-3 and J usage is TRBJ2-3, with TRBD2 matching over 8 bases. V lost 0 bases, J lost 2 bases, and 7 bases stayed unmatched. The V gene's germline CDR1 is LGHNA and CDR2 YSLEER. The CDR3 sequence is 17 residues long. CDR3 sequence: CASSQDRRGDPTDTQYF. CDR3 DNA: TGCGCCAGCAGCCAAGATCGGCGGGGGGATCCCACAGATACGCAGTATTTT.

The chain links TRBV6-2 or TRBV6-3 to TRBJ1-5, with 7 nucleotides matching TRBD1. The V gene's germline CDR1 is MNHEY and CDR2 SVGEGT. The V segment lost 2 bases and the J segment 5 bases; nucleotides outside the gene matches: 12. The CDR3 length is 17 residues. CDR3 DNA: TGTGCCAGCAGTTACGAAAGACAGGGTGGGTTGGATCAGCCCCAGCATTTT. Encoded protein: CASSYERQGGLDQPQHF.

The chain carries TRBV4-2 and TRBJ1-6; a possible D gene is TRBD1 (5 bases). The V end was cut by 1 base, the J end by 4 bases, with 8 bases between. This CDR3 has 15 residues. The germline gives CDR1 LGHNA, CDR2 YNFKEQ. As DNA, the CDR3 is TGTGCCAGCAGCCAAGGGGCAGGGTATAATTCACCCCTCCACTTT. Translated: CASSQGAGYNSPLHF.

This chain links TRBV2 with TRBJ1-2; 10 bases agree with TRBD1. Losses at the gene ends were 5 bases for V and 6 bases for J; bases not matched to a gene: 6. The CDR3 covers 14 residues. Germline lookup yields CDR1 SNHLY and CDR2 FYNNEI. CDR3 sequence: CASSPSGTGDGYTF. As DNA, the CDR3 is TGTGCCAGCAGTCCCTCCGGGACAGGGGATGGCTACACCTTC. The whole variable domain, filled in from reference TRBV2 and TRBJ1-2, reads EPEVTQTPSHQVTQMGQEVILRCVPISNHLYFYWYRQILGQKVEFLVSFYNNEISEKSEIFDDQFSVERPDGSNFTLKIRSTKLEDSAMYFCASSPSGTGDGYTFGSGTRLTVV.

The chain carries TRBV6-2 or TRBV6-3 and TRBJ1-1, with D possibly matching TRBD1 (6 bases). The germline V gene encodes CDR1 MNHEY and CDR2 SVGEGT. CDR3 length: 16 amino acids. Trimming cost V 2 bases and J 8 bases, with 21 bases left between them. Here the CDR3 DNA reads TGTGCCAGCAGTTACCGCGGCGGGGGGCTCGTTGGGGAAGCTTTCTTT. Translation gives CASSYRGGGLVGEAFF.

This chain joins TRBV15 and TRBJ2-5, with 15 bases aligning to TRBD2. The V gene's germline CDR1 is LNHNV and CDR2 YYDKDF (reference sequence). Germline trimming cut 4 bases from V and 2 bases from J; bases unmatched to any gene: 8. This CDR3 spans 18 amino acids. The CDR3: CATSTFFGTSGGQETQYF. The CDR3 nucleotides read TGTGCCACCAGCACTTTTTTTGGGACTAGCGGGGGGCAAGAGACCCAGTACTTC.

The chain links TRBV10-1 to TRBJ2-2; 10 nucleotides line up with TRBD2. The J segment lost 4 bases and the V segment lost 1 base, leaving 3 bases of the junction unmatched. Germline loops: CDR1 WNHNN, CDR2 SYGVQD (reference sequence). This CDR3 spans 16 amino acids. CDR3 coding DNA: TGCGCCAGCAGTGAGTGGAGCGGGGGGGCCACCGGGGAGCTGTTTTTT. Amino acid sequence: CASSEWSGGATGELFF.

The chain has TRBV6-4 and TRBJ2-2; the D gene is possibly TRBD1 (6 bases). V lost 6 bases to trimming and J lost 5 bases, with 10 bases between them. The CDR3 length is 13 residues. Per the germline V gene, CDR1 is MRHNA and CDR2 is SNTAGT. The CDR3: CASRATGTGELFF. Written as DNA, the CDR3 is TGTGCCAGCAGGGCTACAGGGACCGGGGAGCTGTTTTTT.

V usage is TRBV7-2 and J usage is TRBJ2-3, with D possibly being TRBD2 (5 bases). V lost 5 bases, J lost 0 bases, and 9 bases lay in between. The V gene's germline CDR1 is SGHTA and CDR2 FQGNSA. CDR3 size: 14 residues. The CDR3 loop reads CASSQGLSTDTQYF. The CDR3 nucleotides are TGTGCCAGCAGCCAAGGACTGAGCACAGATACGCAGTATTTT.

This chain joins TRBV7-2 and TRBJ2-7; D call uncertain. The CDR3 is 15 amino acids. Germline loops: CDR1 SGHTA, CDR2 FQGNSA. Trimming cost V 2 bases and J 0 bases, with 11 bases left between them. CDR3 DNA: TGTGCCAGCAGCTTATCGCAGATTGGCTCCTACGAGCAGTACTTC. Protein sequence: CASSLSQIGSYEQYF.

V gene TRBV5-5 combines with J gene TRBJ1-6; D may be TRBD1 (6 bases). CDR3 length: 16 amino acids. Trimming shortened V by 0 bases and J by 10 bases, and 17 bases separated the two germline ends. Germline lookup yields CDR1 SGHKS and CDR2 YYEKEE (reference sequence). In DNA form, the CDR3 reads TGTGCCAGCAGCTTGGCGTCCCTACAGGGAAACTCACCCCTCCACTTT. Encoded protein: CASSLASLQGNSPLHF.

The table lists this clone with a count of one. The chain employs TRBV3-1 (or the pseudogene TRBV3-2) and TRBJ2-1; 11 nucleotides agree with TRBD2. Per germline, CDR1 LGHDT and CDR2 YNNKEL (reference sequence). V lost 4 bases, J lost 6 bases, and 11 bases stayed unmatched. The length of the CDR3 is 17 residues. The CDR3 DNA is TGTGCCAGCAGCCTCCTATCCGGGACTAGCGGTAGCAATGAGCAGTTCTTC. This sequence encodes CASSLLSGTSGSNEQFF.

The gene calls are TRBV7-2 and TRBJ2-7; D possibly corresponds to TRBD2 (6 bases). Germline V gene lookup returns CDR1 SGHTA and CDR2 FQGNSA. CDR3 length: 13 residues. Trimming cost V 2 bases and J 5 bases, with 10 bases left between them. The CDR3 sequence is CASSLPRGHEQYF. In DNA form, the CDR3 reads TGTGCCAGCAGCTTACCGCGGGGCCACGAGCAGTACTTC.

The chain links TRBV3-1 (or the pseudogene TRBV3-2) to TRBJ1-5; D unclear. CDR3 length equals 16 residues. The germline gives CDR1 LGHDT, CDR2 YNNKEL (reference sequence). With 0 bases removed from V and 6 bases from J, the gap between germline ends came to 15 bases. The CDR3 DNA is TGTGCCAGCAGCCAAGACGTTGGGCCACCAGGTCAGCCCCAGCATTTT. Protein sequence: CASSQDVGPPGQPQHF.

The V and J genes are TRBV7-2 and TRBJ2-7; 8 positions agree with TRBD2. V was pared by 5 bases and J by 4 bases, with 13 bases of the junction left unmatched. This CDR3 region has 16 residues. CDR1 and CDR2 from the germline V gene are SGHTA and FQGNSA. This CDR3 is CASSRRPSGGGYEQYF. Here the CDR3 DNA reads TGTGCCAGCAGCCGCCGCCCGAGCGGGGGAGGTTACGAGCAGTACTTC.

This clone was counted between two and nine times. This chain joins TRBV5-8 and TRBJ1-2; no definite D call. This CDR3 has 11 residues. V lost 2 bases and J 8 bases, leaving 7 bases between the germline ends. Germline V lookup: CDR1 SGHTS, CDR2 YDEGEE. Here the CDR3 reads CASSFRYGYTF. DNA of the CDR3: TGTGCCAGCAGCTTTCGGTACGGCTACACCTTC.

The CDR3 bases are TGCAGCGTTGTCGCGGGCGTTGGGGAAAAACTGTTTTTT. Translated: CSVVAGVGEKLFF. The J gene is TRBJ1-4, the V gene TRBV29-1; no reliable D call. The CDR3 spans 13 residues. Germline loops: CDR1 SQVTM, CDR2 ANQGSEA. Trimming removed 4 bases at V and 8 bases at J, with 14 bases between.

This clone has only one observation. This chain connects TRBV10-3 to TRBJ2-7; TRBD2 aligns across 8 bases. Germline V gene data show CDR1 as ENHRY and CDR2 as SYGVKD. The J segment lost 3 bases and the V segment lost 6 bases, leaving 4 bases of the junction unmatched. CDR3 size: 13 residues. In nucleotides, the CDR3 is TGTGCCATCAGCGGGGGGGACGTCTACGAGCAGTACTTC. It yields the protein CAISGGDVYEQYF.

This clone was detected once. The chain carries TRBV6-1 and TRBJ2-2; TRBD2 matches at 7 bases. This CDR3 comprises 17 residues. J gave up 0 bases and V 1 base, and 5 bases lay outside the gene matches. Germline CDR1 MNHNS, CDR2 SASEGT. Here the CDR3 reads CASSEGREGPNTGELFF. The CDR3 DNA is TGTGCCAGCAGTGAAGGGAGGGAGGGACCGAACACCGGGGAGCTGTTTTTT.

The chain uses TRBV9 and TRBJ1-1, with D tentatively TRBD1 (5 bases). Germline V gene lookup returns CDR1 SGDLS and CDR2 YYNGEE. There are 15 residues in the CDR3. The V gene lost 7 bases and the J gene lost 5 bases, with 21 bases spanning the gap. CDR3 sequence reads: CASRKLQGGWTEAFF. CDR3 sequence (DNA): TGTGCCAGCCGAAAACTCCAGGGTGGATGGACTGAAGCTTTCTTT.